This TCR beta chain was found in a study of CD8 T cells in ankylosing spondylitis. Study findings and constraints: In synovial fluid and blood from reactive arthritis, some motif variants were previously reported. Characteristic, it appeared, of ankylosing spondylitis blood was a TCR beta motif of roughly 8 highly homologous variants. Peripheral blood samples showed relatively rare disease-linked clones, and these clones were CD8+. Researchers reportedly found disease-linked clones significantly enriched in matched ankylosing spondylitis synovial fluid.

TCRdb reanalysed the 5' RACE reads using MiXCR and keeps one entry per CDR3 protein. The repertoire consists of about 220,000 distinct CDR3 sequences, with 5.5% to 7.5% occurring once and the leading ten covering 14%. The V and J ends lost 2 bases and 5 bases respectively, with 16 bases between them. CDR3 size: 17 residues. In germline, CDR1 is MNHEY, CDR2 SVGEGT. On this clonotype itself: Antigen specificity is unknown.

What was sequenced was blood, either unsorted or a sorted T cell fraction (not recorded which). The TCR originated in a male donor with ankylosing spondylitis. The genes are TRBV6-2 or TRBV6-3 and TRBJ2-6; D remains ambiguous. Here the CDR3 DNA reads TGTGCCAGCAGTTACGGAAACCCTACGGTGTGGGCCAACGTCCTGACTTTC. This sequence encodes CASSYGNPTVWANVLTF.